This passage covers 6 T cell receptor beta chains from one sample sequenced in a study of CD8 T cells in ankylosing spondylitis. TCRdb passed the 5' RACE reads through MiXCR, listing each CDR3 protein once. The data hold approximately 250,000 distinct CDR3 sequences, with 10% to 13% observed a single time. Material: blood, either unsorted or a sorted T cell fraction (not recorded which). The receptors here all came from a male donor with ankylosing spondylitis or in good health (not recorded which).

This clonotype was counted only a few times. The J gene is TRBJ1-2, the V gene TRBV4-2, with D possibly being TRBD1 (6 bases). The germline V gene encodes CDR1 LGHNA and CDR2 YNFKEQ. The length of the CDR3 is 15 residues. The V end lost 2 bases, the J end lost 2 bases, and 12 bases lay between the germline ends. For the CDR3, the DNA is TGTGCCAGCAGCCAAACACATAGGGGGAACTATGGCTACACCTTC. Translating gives CASSQTHRGNYGYTF.

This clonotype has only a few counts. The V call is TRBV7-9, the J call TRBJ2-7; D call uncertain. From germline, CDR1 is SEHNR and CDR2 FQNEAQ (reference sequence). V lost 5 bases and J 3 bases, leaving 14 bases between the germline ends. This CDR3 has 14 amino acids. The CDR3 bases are TGTGCCAGCAGCCCCCCCGCGGTATTCTACGAGCAGTACTTC. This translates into CASSPPAVFYEQYF.

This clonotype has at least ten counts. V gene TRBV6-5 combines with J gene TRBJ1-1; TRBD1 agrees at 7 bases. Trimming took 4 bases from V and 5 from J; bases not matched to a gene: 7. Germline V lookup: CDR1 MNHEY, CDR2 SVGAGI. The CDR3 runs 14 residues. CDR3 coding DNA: TGTGCCAGCAGTTCCGTGACAGGGCGAACTGAAGCTTTCTTT. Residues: CASSSVTGRTEAFF.

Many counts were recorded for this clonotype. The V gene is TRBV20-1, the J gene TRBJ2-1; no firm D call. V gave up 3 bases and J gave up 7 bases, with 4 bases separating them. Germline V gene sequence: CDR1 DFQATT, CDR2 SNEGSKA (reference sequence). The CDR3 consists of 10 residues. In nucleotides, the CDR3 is TGCAGTGCTAGCCTTAATGAGCAGTTCTTC. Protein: CSASLNEQFF.

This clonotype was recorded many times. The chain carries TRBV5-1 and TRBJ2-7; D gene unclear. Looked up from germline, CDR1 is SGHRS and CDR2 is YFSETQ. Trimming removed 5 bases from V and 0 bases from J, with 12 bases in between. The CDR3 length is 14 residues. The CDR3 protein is CASSKDDISYEQYF. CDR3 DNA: TGCGCCAGCAGTAAGGACGACATCTCCTACGAGCAGTACTTC.

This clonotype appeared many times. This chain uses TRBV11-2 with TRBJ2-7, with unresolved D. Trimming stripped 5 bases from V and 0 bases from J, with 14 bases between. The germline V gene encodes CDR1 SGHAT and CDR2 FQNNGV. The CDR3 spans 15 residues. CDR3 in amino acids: CASSPLSLLSYEQYF. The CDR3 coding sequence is TGTGCCAGCAGCCCCCTCTCCCTGCTCTCCTACGAGCAGTACTTC.